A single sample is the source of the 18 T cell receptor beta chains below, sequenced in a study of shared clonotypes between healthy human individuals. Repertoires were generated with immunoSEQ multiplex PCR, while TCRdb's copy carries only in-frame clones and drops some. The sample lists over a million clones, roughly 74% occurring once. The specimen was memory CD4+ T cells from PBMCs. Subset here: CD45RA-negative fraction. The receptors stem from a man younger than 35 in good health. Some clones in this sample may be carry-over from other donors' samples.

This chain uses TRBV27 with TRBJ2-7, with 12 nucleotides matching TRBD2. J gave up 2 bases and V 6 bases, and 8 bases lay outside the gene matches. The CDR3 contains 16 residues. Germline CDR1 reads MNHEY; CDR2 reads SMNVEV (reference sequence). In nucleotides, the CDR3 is TGTGCCAGCAGGACCTACCTAGCGGGAGGGCCCTACGAGCAGTACTTC. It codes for CASRTYLAGGPYEQYF.

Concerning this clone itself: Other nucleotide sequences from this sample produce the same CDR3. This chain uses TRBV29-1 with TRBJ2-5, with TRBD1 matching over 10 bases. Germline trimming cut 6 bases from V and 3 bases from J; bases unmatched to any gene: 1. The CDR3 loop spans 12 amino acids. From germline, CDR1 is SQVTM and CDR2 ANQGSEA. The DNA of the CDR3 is TGCAGCGTGGGGACAGGGGAAGAGACCCAGTACTTC. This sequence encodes CSVGTGEETQYF.

CDR3 in amino acids: CASSFGSSGANVLTF. The CDR3 nucleotides are TGCGCCAGCAGCTTCGGGAGCTCTGGGGCCAACGTCCTGACTTTC. The chain carries TRBV5-1 and TRBJ2-6, with D possibly being TRBD2 (6 bases). The germline gives CDR1 SGHRS, CDR2 YFSETQ. The CDR3 is 15 amino acids. The V end lost 2 bases, the J end lost 0 bases, and 6 bases lay between the germline ends.

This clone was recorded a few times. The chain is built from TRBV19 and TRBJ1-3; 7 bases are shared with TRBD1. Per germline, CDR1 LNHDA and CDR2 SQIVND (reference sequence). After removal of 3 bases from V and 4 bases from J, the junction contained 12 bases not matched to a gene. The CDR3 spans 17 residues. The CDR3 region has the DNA TGTGCCAGTAGTATGGAGGGGGCCCATCGATACGGAAACACCATATATTTT. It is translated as CASSMEGAHRYGNTIYF.

In DNA form, the CDR3 reads TGTGCCAGCAGCTTCCGGGGGGGAGAGACCCAGTACTTC. Translated, it gives CASSFRGGETQYF. The genes are TRBV5-4 and TRBJ2-5; 8 nucleotides align to TRBD2. This CDR3 is 13 amino acids long. The junction had 1 base not matched to a gene; V was cut back by 2 bases and J by 4 bases. From germline, CDR1 is SGHNT and CDR2 YYREEE (reference sequence).

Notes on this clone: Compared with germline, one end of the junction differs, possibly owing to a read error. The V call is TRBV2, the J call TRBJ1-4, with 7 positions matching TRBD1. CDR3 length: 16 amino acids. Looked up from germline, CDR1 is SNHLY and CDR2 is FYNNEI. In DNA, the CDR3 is TGTGCCAGCAGGGAAGACAGGGCCGCAACTAATGAAAAACTGTTTTTT. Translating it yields CASREDRAATNEKLFF.

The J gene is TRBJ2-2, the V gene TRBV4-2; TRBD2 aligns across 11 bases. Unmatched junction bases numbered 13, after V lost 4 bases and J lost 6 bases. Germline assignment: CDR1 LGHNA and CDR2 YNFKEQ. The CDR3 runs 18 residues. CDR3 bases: TGTGCCAGCAGCCCCCAGTCCCAACTAGCGGGAGAACCCGGGGAGCTGTTTTTT. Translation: CASSPQSQLAGEPGELFF.

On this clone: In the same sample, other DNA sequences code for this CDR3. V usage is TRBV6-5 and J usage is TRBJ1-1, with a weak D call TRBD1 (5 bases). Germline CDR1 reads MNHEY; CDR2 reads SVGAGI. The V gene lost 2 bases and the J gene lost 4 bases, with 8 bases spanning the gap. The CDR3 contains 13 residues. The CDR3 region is CASSYGGGTEAFF. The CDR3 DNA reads TGTGCCAGCAGTTACGGGGGAGGCACTGAAGCTTTCTTT.

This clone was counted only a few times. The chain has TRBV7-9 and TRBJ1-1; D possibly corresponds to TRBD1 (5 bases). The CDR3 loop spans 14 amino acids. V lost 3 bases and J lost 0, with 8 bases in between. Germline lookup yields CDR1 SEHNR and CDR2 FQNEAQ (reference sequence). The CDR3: CASSLTALNTEAFF. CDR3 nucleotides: TGTGCCAGCAGCTTGACAGCGCTGAACACTGAAGCTTTCTTT. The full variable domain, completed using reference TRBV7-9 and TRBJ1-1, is DTGVSQNPRHKITKRGQNVTFRCDPISEHNRLYWYRQTLGQGPEFLTYFQNEAQLEKSRLLSDRFSAERPKGSFSTLEIQRTEQGDSAMYLCASSLTALNTEAFFGQGTRLTVV.

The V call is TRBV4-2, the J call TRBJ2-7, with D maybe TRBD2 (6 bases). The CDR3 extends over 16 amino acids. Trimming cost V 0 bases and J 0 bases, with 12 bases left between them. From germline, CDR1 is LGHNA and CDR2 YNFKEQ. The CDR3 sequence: CASSQDHRGSSYEQYF. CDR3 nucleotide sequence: TGTGCCAGCAGCCAAGATCATCGGGGGAGCTCCTACGAGCAGTACTTC.

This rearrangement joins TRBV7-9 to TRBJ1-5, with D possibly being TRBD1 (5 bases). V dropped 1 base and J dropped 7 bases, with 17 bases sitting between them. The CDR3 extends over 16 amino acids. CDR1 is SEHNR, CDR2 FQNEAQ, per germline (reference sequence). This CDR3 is CASSLDGTGGKQPQHF. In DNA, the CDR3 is TGTGCCAGCAGCTTAGATGGCACAGGAGGTAAGCAGCCCCAGCATTTT.

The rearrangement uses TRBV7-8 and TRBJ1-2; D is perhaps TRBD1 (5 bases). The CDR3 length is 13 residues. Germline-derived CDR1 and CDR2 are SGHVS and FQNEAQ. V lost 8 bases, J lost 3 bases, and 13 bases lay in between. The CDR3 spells CASGDPPHYGYTF. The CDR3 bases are TGTGCCAGCGGGGACCCCCCCCACTATGGCTACACCTTC. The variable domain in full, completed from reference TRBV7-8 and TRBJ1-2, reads GAGVSQSPRYKVAKRGQDVALRCDPISGHVSLFWYQQALGQGPEFLTYFQNEAQLDKSGLPSDRFFAERPEGSVSTLKIQRTQQEDSAVYLCASGDPPHYGYTFGSGTRLTVV.

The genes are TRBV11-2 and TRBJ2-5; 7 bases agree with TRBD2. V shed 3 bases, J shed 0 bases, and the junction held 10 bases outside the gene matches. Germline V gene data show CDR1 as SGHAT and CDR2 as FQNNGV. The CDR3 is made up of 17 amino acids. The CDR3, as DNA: TGTGCCAGCAGCTTTCTCCTTGGCGGGAGTTACCAAGAGACCCAGTACTTC. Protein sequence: CASSFLLGGSYQETQYF.

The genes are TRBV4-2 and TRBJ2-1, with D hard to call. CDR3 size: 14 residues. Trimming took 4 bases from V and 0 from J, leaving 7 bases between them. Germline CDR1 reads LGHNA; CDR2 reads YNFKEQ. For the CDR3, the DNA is TGTGCCAGCAGCCGAACGAGCTCCTACAATGAGCAGTTCTTC. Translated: CASSRTSSYNEQFF.

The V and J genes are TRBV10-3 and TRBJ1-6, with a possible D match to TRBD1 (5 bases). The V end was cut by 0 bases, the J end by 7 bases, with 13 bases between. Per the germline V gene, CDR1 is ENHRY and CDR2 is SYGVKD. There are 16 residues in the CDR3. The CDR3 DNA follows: TGTGCCATCAGTGAGTCGCCCGGGGCAGGGAATTCACCCCTCCACTTT. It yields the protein CAISESPGAGNSPLHF.

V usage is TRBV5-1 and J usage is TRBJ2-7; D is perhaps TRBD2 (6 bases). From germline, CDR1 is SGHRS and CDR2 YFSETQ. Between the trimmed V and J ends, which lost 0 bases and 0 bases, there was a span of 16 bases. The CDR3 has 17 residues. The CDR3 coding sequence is TGCGCCAGCAGCTTGGAAGCGTACGGGAGTAGCTCCTACGAGCAGTACTTC. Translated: CASSLEAYGSSSYEQYF.

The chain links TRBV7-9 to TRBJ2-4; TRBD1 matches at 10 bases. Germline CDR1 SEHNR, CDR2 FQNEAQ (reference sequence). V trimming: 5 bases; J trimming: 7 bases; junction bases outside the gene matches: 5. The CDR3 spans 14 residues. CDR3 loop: CASSEPGQGNIQYF. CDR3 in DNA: TGTGCCAGCAGCGAGCCGGGACAGGGGAACATTCAGTACTTC.

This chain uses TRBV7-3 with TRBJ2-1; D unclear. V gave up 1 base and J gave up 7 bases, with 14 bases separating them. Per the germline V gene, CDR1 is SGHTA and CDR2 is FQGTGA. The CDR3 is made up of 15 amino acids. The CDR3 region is CASSLMFGIGNEQFF. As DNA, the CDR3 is TGTGCCAGCAGCTTAATGTTTGGGATCGGAAATGAGCAGTTCTTC.